Presented here are 22 T cell receptor beta chains from one specimen sequenced in a study of a mutant IDH1 vaccine in newly diagnosed glioma (dated by TCRdb to the early 2020s). The time point label for this specimen denotes: week 35, safety follow-up. Each vaccine dose was 300 ug of a 20-mer mutant IDH1 peptide in Montanide, given subcutaneously with topical imiquimod. Antigens of these TCRs are unknown. Preparation of the library involved the immunoSEQ multiplex PCR assay. TCRdb limited this immuneACCESS table to in-frame rearrangements with V and J called. A share of clones is missing; checked studies link under half to unresolved V genes, and the rest is unexplained. This sample is represented by tens of thousands of clones; around four fifths of them were singletons. The ten largest make up over 3.5% of the sample. The source material was PBMCs, sampled from a glioma patient whose treatment included an IDH1 peptide vaccine. These receptors were obtained from a man aged 25-45 years with glioma.

This clone was recorded once. The chain has TRBV9 and TRBJ2-3; TRBD1 aligns across 7 bases. CDR3 length: 16 amino acids. V gave up 2 bases and J gave up 0 bases; unmatched junction bases: 6. Germline CDR1 and CDR2: SGDLS and YYNGEE. The chain's CDR3 is CASSVDRLLSTDTQYF. The CDR3 DNA is TGTGCCAGCAGCGTGGACAGGCTGCTGAGCACAGATACGCAGTATTTT.

The rearrangement joins TRBV5-6 to TRBJ2-7; either TRBD1 or TRBD2 may fit D (5 bases each). The V gene's germline CDR1 is SGHDT and CDR2 YYEEEE. V shed 2 bases and J shed 5 bases, with 11 bases lying between them. The CDR3 loop spans 13 amino acids. CDR3: CASSFDRGNEQYF. In nucleotides, the CDR3 is TGTGCCAGCAGCTTTGACCGGGGCAACGAGCAGTACTTC.

The rearrangement uses TRBV28 and TRBJ1-1; D is unresolved. The CDR3 consists of 12 residues. Germline-derived CDR1 and CDR2 are MDHEN and SYDVKM. Trimming took 3 bases from V and 3 from J, leaving 5 bases between them. This CDR3 is CASSLEYTEAFF. DNA of the CDR3: TGTGCCAGCAGTTTGGAATACACTGAAGCTTTCTTT.

The V call is TRBV4-1, the J call TRBJ1-4; no definite D call. The CDR3 loop spans 15 amino acids. V lost 3 bases to trimming and J lost 0 bases, with 8 bases between them. The germline V gene has CDR1 MGHRA and CDR2 YSYEKL. The CDR3 sequence is CASSQTDSTNEKLFF. The CDR3 bases are TGCGCCAGCAGCCAGACGGACTCAACTAATGAAAAACTGTTTTTT.

This clone showed up just a few times. The gene calls are TRBV7-2 and TRBJ1-4; tentatively, D is TRBD1 (5 bases). V was clipped by 5 bases and J by 8 bases, with 18 bases between them. Germline lookup yields CDR1 SGHTA and CDR2 FQGNSA. This CDR3 has 15 residues. The CDR3 region is CASSPGGGLGEKLFF. As DNA, the CDR3 is TGTGCCAGCAGCCCCGGCGGGGGGTTGGGGGAAAAACTGTTTTTT.

V usage is TRBV5-1 and J usage is TRBJ1-6; 8 nucleotides line up with TRBD1. V lost 5 bases and J lost 3; bases outside the gene matches: 4. The CDR3 loop spans 15 amino acids. Germline-derived CDR1 and CDR2 are SGHRS and YFSETQ. The CDR3 nucleotides read TGCGCCAGCAGGGACAGGGCCGACTATAATTCACCCCTCCACTTT. Translation: CASRDRADYNSPLHF.

The chain has TRBV29-1 and TRBJ2-3; maybe TRBD2 (6 bases). Per germline, CDR1 SQVTM and CDR2 ANQGSEA. The CDR3 is made up of 13 amino acids. V was shortened by 8 bases and J by 0 bases, with 12 bases between the two germline ends. CDR3 in DNA: TGCAGCCCTAGACTAGGAAGCACAGATACGCAGTATTTT. Protein sequence: CSPRLGSTDTQYF.

The gene calls are TRBV4-1 and TRBJ1-4; no clear D. The germline gives CDR1 MGHRA, CDR2 YSYEKL. The CDR3 has 15 residues. V was clipped by 4 bases and J by 5 bases, with 14 bases between them. CDR3 nucleotides: TGCGCCAGCAGCCCATCCCGGGAGGGAAATGAAAAACTGTTTTTT. It is translated as CASSPSREGNEKLFF.

The chain links TRBV5-1 to TRBJ2-7; TRBD1 matches 7 bases. Trimming at V came to 4 bases and at J to 3 bases, leaving 10 bases not matched to a gene. The CDR3 has 15 residues. Looked up from germline, CDR1 is SGHRS and CDR2 is YFSETQ. In DNA, the CDR3 is TGCGCCAGCAGCGCCCGACAGGGTATAGGCTACGAGCAGTACTTC. Residues: CASSARQGIGYEQYF.

The chain has TRBV30 and TRBJ1-2; D may be TRBD1 (5 bases). The CDR3 sequence is 14 residues long. Germline CDR1 is GTSNPN and CDR2 is SVGIG (reference sequence). Trimming stripped 3 bases from V and 3 bases from J, with 14 bases between. In nucleotides, the CDR3 is TGTGCCTGGAGAGTGGCGGGGGTCGACTATGGCTACACCTTC. It yields the protein CAWRVAGVDYGYTF.

This chain uses TRBV29-1 with TRBJ2-1; 9 bases are a match to TRBD1. Germline V lookup: CDR1 SQVTM, CDR2 ANQGSEA. The CDR3 spans 14 residues. J lost 8 bases, V lost 0 bases, and 5 bases had no gene match. In DNA, the CDR3 is TGCAGCGTTGAAGACCGACAGGGGGGCGATGAGCAGTTCTTC. Encoded protein: CSVEDRQGGDEQFF.

The chain uses TRBV5-6 and TRBJ2-7; 12 bases align to TRBD1. From germline, CDR1 is SGHDT and CDR2 YYEEEE. Trimming took 3 bases from V and 9 from J; bases not matched to a gene: 7. The CDR3 runs to 14 residues. The CDR3 reads CASSSGQGAGRQYF. In nucleotides, the CDR3 is TGTGCCAGCAGCTCGGGACAGGGGGCAGGTCGGCAGTACTTC. The full variable domain, rest sourced from reference TRBV5-6 and TRBJ2-7, is DAGVTQSPTHLIKTRGQQVTLRCSPKSGHDTVSWYQQALGQGPQFIFQYYEEEERQRGNFPDRFSGHQFPNYSSELNVNALLLGDSALYLCASSSGQGAGRQYFGPGTRLTVT.

The rearrangement links TRBV15 to TRBJ1-3; D is undetermined. Trimming shortened V by 4 bases and J by 8 bases, and 15 bases separated the two germline ends. The CDR3 runs to 14 residues. CDR1 and CDR2 from the germline V gene are LNHNV and YYDKDF (reference sequence). Here the CDR3 reads CATSKGASFDTIYF. The DNA for the CDR3 is TGTGCCACCAGCAAAGGTGCTAGTTTCGACACCATATATTTT.

Here the CDR3 reads CASSQESLRRIMNTEAFF. CDR3 in DNA: TGCGCCAGCAGCCAAGAATCGCTACGGCGAATCATGAACACTGAAGCTTTCTTT. The chain couples TRBV4-1 to TRBJ1-1; unclear D gene. V lost 0 bases to trimming and J lost 0 bases, with 17 bases between them. CDR1 is MGHRA and CDR2 is YSYEKL in the germline V gene. CDR3 length equals 18 residues.

The CDR3 DNA follows: TGTGCCAGCAGTGACGAGGGGGGCAATCAGCCCCAGCATTTT. Its protein product is CASSDEGGNQPQHF. The J gene is TRBJ1-5, the V gene TRBV6-4, with TRBD1 as a possible D gene (6 bases). Trimming took 2 bases from V and 2 from J, leaving 7 bases between them. From germline, CDR1 is MRHNA and CDR2 SNTAGT. This CDR3 region has 14 residues.

This clone has a handful of counts. The rearrangement links TRBV5-1 to TRBJ2-2; D gene unclear. Trimming removed 5 bases from V and 3 bases from J, with 5 bases in between. Per the germline V gene, CDR1 is SGHRS and CDR2 is YFSETQ. This CDR3 comprises 12 residues. The CDR3 loop is CASRSYTGELFF. In DNA, the CDR3 is TGCGCCAGCAGATCCTACACCGGGGAGCTGTTTTTT.

The chain has TRBV7-2 and TRBJ1-2; D uncertain. The CDR3 runs 12 residues. Germline CDR1 and CDR2: SGHTA and FQGNSA. The V gene lost 5 bases and the J gene lost 7 bases, with 11 bases spanning the gap. DNA of the CDR3: TGTGCCAGCAGCACGGGAGGAGGTGGCTACACCTTC. As protein: CASSTGGGGYTF.

This clone was seen only a few times. The gene calls are TRBV7-9 and TRBJ1-1, with TRBD1 matching 9 bases. The CDR3 is made up of 15 amino acids. J was trimmed by 6 bases and V by 2 bases; bases with no gene match: 7. Germline V gives CDR1 SEHNR, CDR2 FQNEAQ (reference sequence). Here the CDR3 reads CASSLNGDRVAEAFF. DNA of the CDR3: TGTGCCAGCAGCTTAAATGGGGACAGGGTCGCTGAAGCTTTCTTT.

The V gene is TRBV18, the J gene TRBJ1-4; 7 bases are a match to TRBD1. Germline trimming cut 0 bases from V and 4 bases from J; bases unmatched to any gene: 2. The CDR3 runs to 15 residues. Germline V gene sequence: CDR1 KGHSH, CDR2 LQKENI. CDR3 protein: CASSPPGTVNEKLFF. The CDR3 DNA reads TGTGCCAGCTCACCACCAGGGACAGTTAATGAAAAACTGTTTTTT.

The chain employs TRBV4-1 and TRBJ1-5; D not resolved. There are 13 residues in the CDR3. V was clipped by 1 base and J by 4 bases, with 5 bases between them. Germline CDR1 reads MGHRA; CDR2 reads YSYEKL. The CDR3 sequence: CASSQGSNQPQHF. The DNA for the CDR3 is TGCGCCAGCAGCCAAGGTAGTAATCAGCCCCAGCATTTT.

The chain couples TRBV5-6 to TRBJ2-7, with 10 bases identical to TRBD2. Per the germline V gene, CDR1 is SGHDT and CDR2 is YYEEEE. This CDR3 contains 18 residues. The J segment lost 2 bases and the V segment lost 4 bases, leaving 15 bases of the junction unmatched. The CDR3 DNA follows: TGTGCCAGCAGCCCATACGGGCTAGCGGGGGCCCTAACCTACGAGCAGTACTTC. Encoded protein: CASSPYGLAGALTYEQYF.

This clone was detected a few times. V is TRBV2 and J is TRBJ1-5; maybe TRBD1 (6 bases). The CDR3 has 15 residues. V lost 6 bases to trimming and J lost 0 bases, with 12 bases between them. Germline loops: CDR1 SNHLY, CDR2 FYNNEI. The CDR3 DNA reads TGTGCCAGCAGGTCTCAGGGGTATAGCAATCAGCCCCAGCATTTT. Its translation: CASRSQGYSNQPQHF.